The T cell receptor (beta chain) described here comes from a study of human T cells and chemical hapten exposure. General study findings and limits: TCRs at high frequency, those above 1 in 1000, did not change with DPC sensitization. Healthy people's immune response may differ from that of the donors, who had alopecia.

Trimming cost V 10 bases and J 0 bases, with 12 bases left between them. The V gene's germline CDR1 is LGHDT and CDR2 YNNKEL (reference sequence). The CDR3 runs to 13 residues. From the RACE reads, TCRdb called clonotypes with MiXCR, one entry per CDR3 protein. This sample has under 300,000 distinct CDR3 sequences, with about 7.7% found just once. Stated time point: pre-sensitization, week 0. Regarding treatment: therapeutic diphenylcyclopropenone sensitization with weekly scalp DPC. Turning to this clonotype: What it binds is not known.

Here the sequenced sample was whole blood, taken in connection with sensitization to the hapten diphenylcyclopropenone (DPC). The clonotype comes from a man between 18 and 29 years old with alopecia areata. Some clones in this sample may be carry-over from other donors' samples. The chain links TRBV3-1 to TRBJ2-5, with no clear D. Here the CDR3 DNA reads TGTGCCACAGCAGATGGGGACCAAGAGACCCAGTACTTC. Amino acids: CATADGDQETQYF.